This T cell receptor beta chain derives from a study of T cell repertoires in cytomegalovirus infection. Overall study context: Used in the study were CMV epitopes, some recently identified and HLA-C-restricted, others well-studied and HLA-B-restricted. TCR beta signatures that were public indicated CMV infection and matching HLA type.

Concerning this clonotype itself: Antigen unknown.

The V segment lost 3 bases and the J segment 7 bases; nucleotides outside the gene matches: 7. CDR1 and CDR2 from the germline V gene are SGHTA and FQGNSA. CDR3 length: 15 amino acids. One entry per CDR3 protein, called by TCRdb with MiXCR from the reads. The data hold roughly 570,000 distinct CDR3 sequences, with 40% observed a single time. The starting material was cultured PBMCs, obtained from culture after CMV antigen stimulation. The TCR originated in a human donor in good health (CMV status not recorded). Some clones in this sample may be carry-over from other donors' samples. V is TRBV7-2 and J is TRBJ1-1; TRBD1 agrees at 11 bases. CDR3 nucleotides: TGTGCCAGCAGCTTTTGGGGGACAGGGGGAAATGAAGCTTTCTTT. Residues: CASSFWGTGGNEAFF.